The entry that follows covers one T cell receptor (beta chain) sequence. Its antigen has not been determined. No much larger clone exists at a distance of one base, and base qualities are not known. The sample originates from a study of cytomegalovirus exposure and HLA in healthy donors (dated by TCRdb to about 2017). Describing the broader study: According to a later analysis, one platform produced both the 120 validation repertoires and the approximately 600 repertoires of the first cohort. The study aimed to test whether cataloging public T cell receptors could reveal signatures of past pathogen exposure. A separate validation cohort of roughly 110 different subjects was used in addition to the approximately 640-subject first cohort. The study combined high-throughput TCR immunosequencing, statistical association of individual TCRs with disease status, and machine learning to predict cytomegalovirus infection status.

The CDR3 measures 18 amino acids from cysteine to phenylalanine. Only CDR3 DNA remains: 54 bases, in frame from the first base. Trimming accounts for 4 bases at V and 4 bases at J, while the number of junction bases matched to no gene is 14. The CDR1 and CDR2 encoded by the germline V gene are SNHLY and FYNNEI. Donors formed part of the validation cohort, which comprised 120 subjects and was distinct from the first cohort of 670 or so subjects. Libraries were made using the immunoSEQ multiplex PCR assay. The original methods were these. A statistical classification framework was built for diagnosing cytomegalovirus status from the catalog of TCR beta chain sequences. TCRdb stores this immuneACCESS table with in-frame sequences only. Part of the clones is absent; in the studies checked, under half of the shortfall reflects unresolved V genes, and no reason is known for the rest. V, J and clone size reflect that table, while D and trimming were determined from the DNA. The sample table shows 150,000 to 200,000 clones, and less than 85% are seen once. Jointly, the top ten make up roughly 15% of the sample.

General findings and caveats noted by the study authors: It was suggested by the authors that the approach could potentially be generalized to other disease states and immunological phenotypes. In a later analysis, TCRs clustered in the first cohort were found to also tend to co-occur in the roughly 120 validation repertoires, with around 94% of cluster scores above 0. In vitro tests confirmed that three of the cytomegalovirus-associated TCR beta chains recognize cytomegalovirus antigens. A later analysis lacked HLA typing for the validation cohort, so it scored co-occurrence in that cohort across all 120 repertoires. While some public TCRs were present in many individuals, most TCR sequences turned up only very rarely across donors. Cytomegalovirus status was reported to be diagnosed by the classifier with high specificity and sensitivity in both the original and validation cohorts. In the study, approximately 150 TCR beta chains were listed as associated with cytomegalovirus.

The source material was PBMCs. The sequence derives from a man between 18 and 29 years old in good health and CMV-seropositive. The rearranged chain carries TRBV2 and TRBJ2-1, with 9 bases in between that match TRBD2. The DNA is as follows: TGTGCCAGCAGTGGTCCTCGGGCGTCTAGCGGGGTGTACAATGAGCAGTTCTTC. The resulting protein is CASSGPRASSGVYNEQFF.